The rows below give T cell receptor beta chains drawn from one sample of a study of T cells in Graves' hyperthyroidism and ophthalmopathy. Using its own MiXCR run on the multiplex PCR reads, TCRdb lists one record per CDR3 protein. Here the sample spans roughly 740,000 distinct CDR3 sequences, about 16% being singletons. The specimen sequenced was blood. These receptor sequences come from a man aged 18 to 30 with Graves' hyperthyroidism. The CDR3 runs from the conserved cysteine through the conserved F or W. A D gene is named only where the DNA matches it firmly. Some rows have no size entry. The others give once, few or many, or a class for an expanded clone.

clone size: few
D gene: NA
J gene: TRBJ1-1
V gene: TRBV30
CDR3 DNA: TGTGCCTGGAGTGCCCTCGCACGAACTGAAGCTTTCTTT
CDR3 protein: CAWSALARTEAFF

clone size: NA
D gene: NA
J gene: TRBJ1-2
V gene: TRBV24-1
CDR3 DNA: TGTGCCACCAGTGACCCCAGCTTAGCTAACTATGGCTACACCTTC
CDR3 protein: CATSDPSLANYGYTF

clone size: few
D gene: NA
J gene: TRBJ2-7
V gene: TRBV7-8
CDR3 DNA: TGTGCCAGCAGCTTAGTGGAGGGGGCAAAGTACGAGCAGTACTTC
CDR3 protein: CASSLVEGAKYEQYF

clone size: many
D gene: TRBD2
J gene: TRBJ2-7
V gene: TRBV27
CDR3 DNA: TGTGCCAGCAGTTATAGTAGCGGGACCTCCTACGAGCAGTACTTC
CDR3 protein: CASSYSSGTSYEQYF

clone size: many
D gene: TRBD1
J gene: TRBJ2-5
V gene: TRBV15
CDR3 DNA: TGTGCCACCAGCACGAGTCGCCGACAGGGCGAGACCCAGTACTTC
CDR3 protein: CATSTSRRQGETQYF

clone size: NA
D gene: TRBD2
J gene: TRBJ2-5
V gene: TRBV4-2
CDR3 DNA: TGTGCCAGCAGCCAAGAAGGACTAGCGGTCTCCCAAGAGACCCAGTACTTC
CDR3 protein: CASSQEGLAVSQETQYF

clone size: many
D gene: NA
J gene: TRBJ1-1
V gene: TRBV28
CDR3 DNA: TGTGCCAGCAGTTTAGTTGCCAGGGGAAAGAACACTGAAGCTTTCTTT
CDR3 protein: CASSLVARGKNTEAFF

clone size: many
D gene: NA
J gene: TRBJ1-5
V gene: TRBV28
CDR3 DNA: TGTGCCAGCAGGGAGACCGGGACATCGAGCAATCAGCCCCAGCATTTT
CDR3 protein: CASRETGTSSNQPQHF

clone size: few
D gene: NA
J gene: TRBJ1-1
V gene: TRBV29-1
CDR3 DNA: TGCAGCGCCGACCGGGGGCGAGGCACTGAAGCTTTCTTT
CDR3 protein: CSADRGRGTEAFF

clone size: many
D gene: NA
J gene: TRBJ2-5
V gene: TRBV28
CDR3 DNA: TGTGCCAGCAGTTTAAGGGGAGTCGAGACCCAGTACTTC
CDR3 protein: CASSLRGVETQYF

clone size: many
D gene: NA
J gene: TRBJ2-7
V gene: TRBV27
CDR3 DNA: TGTGCCAGCAGCGATACAGGGAGCTCCTACGAGCAGTACTTC
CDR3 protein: CASSDTGSSYEQYF

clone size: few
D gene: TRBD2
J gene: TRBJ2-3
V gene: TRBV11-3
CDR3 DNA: TGTGCCAGCAGCTATTGGACTAGCGGTAGCACAGATACGCAGTATTTT
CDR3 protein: CASSYWTSGSTDTQYF

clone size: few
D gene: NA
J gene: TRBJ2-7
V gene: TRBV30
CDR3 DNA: TGTGCCTGGAGCGCTACCGGGGCCCCATCGGCTTACGAGCAGTACTTC
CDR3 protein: CAWSATGAPSAYEQYF

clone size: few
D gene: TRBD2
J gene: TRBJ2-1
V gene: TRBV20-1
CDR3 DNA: TGCAGTGCTAGAGGGGTTGGAGCGGGAGGGTCCTACAATGAGCAGTTCTTC
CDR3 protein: CSARGVGAGGSYNEQFF

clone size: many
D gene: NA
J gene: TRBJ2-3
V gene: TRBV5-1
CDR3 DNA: TGCGCCAGCAGCTTGGCGTTAGCGGACGCCGCAGATACGCAGTATTTT
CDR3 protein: CASSLALADAADTQYF

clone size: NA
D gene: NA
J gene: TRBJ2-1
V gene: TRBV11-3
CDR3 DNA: TGTGCCAGCAGTTCAGTCGAGTATGAGCAGTTCTTC
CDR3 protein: CASSSVEYEQFF

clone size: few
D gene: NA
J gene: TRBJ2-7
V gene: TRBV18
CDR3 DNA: TGTGCCAGCTCACGACAGGACGAGCAGTACTTC
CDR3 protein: CASSRQDEQYF

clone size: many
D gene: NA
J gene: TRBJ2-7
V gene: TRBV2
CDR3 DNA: TGTGCCAGCCGAGGGGATCCTGGCTACGAGCAGTACTTC
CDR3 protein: CASRGDPGYEQYF

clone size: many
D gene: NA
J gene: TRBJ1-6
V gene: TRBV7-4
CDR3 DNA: TGTGCCAGCAGCTCGACGCCCGGGACGGGGGGTTCACCCCTCCACTTT
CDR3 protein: CASSSTPGTGGSPLHF

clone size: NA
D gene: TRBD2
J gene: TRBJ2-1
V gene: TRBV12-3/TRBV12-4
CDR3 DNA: TGTGCCAGCAGTTCGGGGGGGTCTGGTTACAATGAGCAGTTCTTC
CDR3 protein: CASSSGGSGYNEQFF

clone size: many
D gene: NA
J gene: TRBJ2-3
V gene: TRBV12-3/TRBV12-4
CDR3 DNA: TGTGCCAGCAGTGATACACCAAGCACAGATACGCAGTATTTT
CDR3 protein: CASSDTPSTDTQYF

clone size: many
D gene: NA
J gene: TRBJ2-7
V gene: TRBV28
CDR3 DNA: TGTGCCAGCAGTTTAGCCCACGCAGACGAGCAGTACTTC
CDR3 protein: CASSLAHADEQYF

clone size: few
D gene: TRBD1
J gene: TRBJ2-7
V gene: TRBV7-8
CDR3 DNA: TGTGCCAGCAGCGACATCAGGACAGGGGTGCACGAGCAGTACTTC
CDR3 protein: CASSDIRTGVHEQYF